This TCR beta chain was documented in a study of OX40 agonist ivuxolimab in advanced cancers. On the study more broadly: Across the patients, intravenous ivuxolimab was delivered every 2 weeks at 0.01 to 10 mg/kg. Eligibility admitted prior anti-PD-1, anti-PD-L1 or anti-CTLA-4 therapy; 35% to 40% had some.

This CDR3 comprises 15 residues. Per the germline V gene, CDR1 is SGHRS and CDR2 is YFSETQ. Trimming removed 2 bases at V and 0 bases at J, with 8 bases between. In the case of this clone: Its antigen is as yet unknown.

Study outcomes and limitations: Expanded clones belonging to CD8+ T cells outnumbered, on average, those of CD4+.

Measured with immunoSEQ multiplex PCR; TCRdb has only the in-frame clones, and not every one. The table includes about 32,000 clones, 84% detected once. J is TRBJ2-2 and V is TRBV5-1; D is ambiguous. The sequences come from CD4+ or CD8+ T cells sorted from blood, collected in a trial of the OX40 agonist ivuxolimab. The sequence derives from an adult with an advanced solid tumor such as melanoma, head and neck, liver or kidney cancer. The CDR3 DNA reads as TGCGCCAGCAGCTTAGACACCGCGAACACCGGGGAGCTGTTTTTT. Translation: CASSLDTANTGELFF.